The 22 T cell receptor beta chains given below trace back to one sample, sequenced in a study of graft-versus-host responses after intestinal transplantation. The repertoire was sequenced with immunoSEQ multiplex PCR; TCRdb's copy has only in-frame clones and lacks some. The sample has 4,000 to 4,500 clones, roughly a fifth seen once; the top ten hold roughly 5%. This specimen consisted of alloreactive CD4+ T cells from a mixed lymphocyte reaction culture, obtained before transplantation. The subset was: CFSE-low proliferating T cells sorted from roughly 6-day pre-transplant mixed lymphocyte reaction (GvH or HvG direction). Source of these receptors: a human patient who was an organ donor for intestinal transplantation.

This clone was picked up a small number of times. The chain employs TRBV18 and TRBJ2-7, with 8 bases aligning to TRBD1. The CDR3 loop spans 13 amino acids. Looked up from germline, CDR1 is KGHSH and CDR2 is LQKENI. J lost 6 bases, V lost 3 bases, and 4 bases had no gene match. CDR3 region: CASSPDRAGEQYV. The CDR3, as DNA: TGTGCCAGCTCACCGGACAGGGCTGGCGAGCAGTACGTC.

Within the sample, this clone is medium-sized. The rearrangement joins TRBV7-8 to TRBJ2-2; D is uncertain. CDR1 and CDR2 (germline): SGHVS, FQNEAQ. V was pared by 2 bases and J by 6 bases, with 7 bases between. The CDR3 length is 13 residues. CDR3 coding DNA: TGTGCCAGCAGCTTAAGGCTAGCCGGGGAGCTGTTTTTT. Its protein is CASSLRLAGELFF.

By share, this clone counts as medium-sized. The rearrangement uses TRBV7-2 and TRBJ2-5, with 7 bases that match TRBD2. With V trimmed by 2 bases and J by 3 bases, 6 bases remained unmatched. Germline V gene data show CDR1 as SGHTA and CDR2 as FQGNSA. The CDR3 runs 15 residues. The CDR3 protein is CASSLRASGEETQYF. The CDR3 DNA reads as TGTGCCAGCAGCTTACGGGCTAGCGGAGAAGAGACCCAGTACTTC.

Within the sample, this clone is medium-sized. The chain carries TRBV5-1 and TRBJ2-7; weak D call: TRBD1 (6 bases). Germline V lookup: CDR1 SGHRS, CDR2 YFSETQ. Trimming removed 9 bases from V and 3 bases from J, with 19 bases in between. The CDR3 extends over 14 amino acids. For the CDR3, the DNA is TGCGCCATCCCGGACAGCCCCGCCGGCTACGAGCAGTACGTC. This sequence encodes CAIPDSPAGYEQYV.

This clone was seen a few times. V usage is TRBV2 and J usage is TRBJ1-2, with D perhaps matching TRBD1 (6 bases). The length of the CDR3 is 18 residues. Germline lookup yields CDR1 SNHLY and CDR2 FYNNEI. Trimming pared 1 base from V and 4 bases from J, leaving 22 bases between. CDR3 in DNA: TGTGCCAGCAGTGAAGAAGGGGGTTCGAACGGGGTGCCCTATGGCTACACCTTC. Its protein product is CASSEEGGSNGVPYGYTF.

This clone is medium-sized by share. The V and J genes are TRBV7-6 and TRBJ2-5; D perhaps matches TRBD1 (6 bases). Germline CDR1 is SGHVS and CDR2 is FNYEAQ. V lost 3 bases and J lost 5, with 10 bases in between. The CDR3 extends over 13 amino acids. CDR3 in amino acids: CASSFLTGETQYF. CDR3 bases: TGTGCCAGCAGCTTCTTGACAGGCGAGACCCAGTACTTC.

This clone was seen a handful of times. The V call is TRBV7-8, the J call TRBJ2-3; 9 positions match TRBD2. CDR3 size: 16 residues. Germline V gene lookup returns CDR1 SGHVS and CDR2 FQNEAQ. V shed 4 bases and J 4 bases; nucleotides not matched to a gene: 9. CDR3 sequence reads: CASSYSLAGFSDTQYF. The DNA of the CDR3 is TGTGCCAGCAGCTACTCCCTAGCGGGGTTTTCAGATACGCAGTATTTT.

The sample holds a few counts of this clone. The chain has TRBV9 and TRBJ2-2; perhaps TRBD1 as D (5 bases). This CDR3 is 15 amino acids long. The V gene's germline CDR1 is SGDLS and CDR2 YYNGEE. V lost 0 bases, J lost 5 bases, and 11 bases lay in between. The CDR3 nucleotides are TGTGCCAGCAGCGTAGTTGACAGTGAGACCGGGGAGCTGTTTTTT. This translates into CASSVVDSETGELFF.

By share, this clone counts as medium-sized. The rearrangement uses TRBV19 and TRBJ2-3; 9 bases line up with TRBD1. Per the germline V gene, CDR1 is LNHDA and CDR2 is SQIVND (reference sequence). With 3 bases clipped from V and 10 bases from J, the junction kept 11 bases outside the gene matches. This CDR3 is built from 15 residues. DNA of the CDR3: TGTGCCAGTAGTATCCGCCCCGGGACAGGGTTCCCGCAGTATTTT. This encodes CASSIRPGTGFPQYF. Drawing the rest from reference TRBV19 and TRBJ2-3, the complete variable domain is DGGITQSPKYLFRKEGQNVTLSCEQNLNHDAMYWYRQDPGQGLRLIYYSQIVNDFQKGDIAEGYSVSREKKESFPLTVTSAQKNPTAFYLCASSIRPGTGFPQYFGPGTRLTVL.

This clone was found a few times. V and J are TRBV11-3 and TRBJ2-1; D is unresolved. The CDR3 is made up of 13 amino acids. The germline gives CDR1 SGHNT, CDR2 YENEEA. The V end lost 1 base, the J end lost 4 bases, and 5 bases lay between the germline ends. The CDR3 sequence is CASSLVPYNEQFF. The CDR3 DNA is TGTGCCAGCAGCTTAGTTCCGTACAATGAGCAGTTCTTC.

The J gene is TRBJ1-1, the V gene TRBV5-4, with TRBD1 as a possible D gene (5 bases). The germline V and J ends were trimmed by 4 bases and 6 bases, with 10 bases remaining between them. This CDR3 region has 12 residues. Germline V gene sequence: CDR1 SGHNT, CDR2 YYREEE (reference sequence). CDR3: CASSLTGAEAFF. The CDR3 nucleotides are TGTGCCAGCAGCCTTACAGGAGCTGAAGCTTTCTTT.

CDR3 amino acids: CAISDLRKMDTEAFF. The CDR3, as DNA: TGTGCCATCAGTGACCTCAGAAAAATGGACACTGAAGCTTTCTTT. The chain is built from TRBV10-3 and TRBJ1-1; no clear D. The germline V gene encodes CDR1 ENHRY and CDR2 SYGVKD. This CDR3 region has 15 residues. Trimming stripped 3 bases from V and 3 bases from J, with 14 bases between.

Only a few counts were recorded for this clone. The chain employs TRBV6-6 and TRBJ2-1; no definite D call. CDR1 and CDR2 from the germline V gene are MNHNY and SVGAGI (reference sequence). V lost 7 bases and J lost 3, with 19 bases in between. This CDR3 contains 16 residues. The CDR3 coding sequence is TGTGCCAGCATCGAAGCAGGCAACATCCTCTACAATGAGCAGTTCTTC. Amino acid sequence: CASIEAGNILYNEQFF.

V usage is TRBV4-3 and J usage is TRBJ1-1; no reliable D call. V was shortened by 3 bases and J by 2 bases, with 13 bases between the two germline ends. CDR1 is LGHNA, CDR2 YSLEER, per germline. The CDR3 runs to 15 residues. This chain's CDR3 is CASSQSAGHNTEAFF. CDR3 DNA: TGCGCCAGCAGCCAGTCCGCAGGCCATAACACTGAAGCTTTCTTT.

The CDR3 DNA reads TGTGCCAGCAGCTTAAGGCTAGCCGGGGAGCTGTTTTTT. As protein: CASSLRLAGELFF. The gene calls are TRBV7-9 and TRBJ2-2; D unclear. The length of the CDR3 is 13 residues. Germline CDR1 and CDR2: SEHNR and FQNEAQ (reference sequence). Trimming removed 2 bases from V and 6 bases from J, with 7 bases in between.

This clone ranks as medium-sized. This chain connects TRBV28 to TRBJ2-1; no clear D gene. The V gene's germline CDR1 is MDHEN and CDR2 SYDVKM. V shed 3 bases and J shed 3 bases, with 9 bases lying between them. This CDR3 contains 14 residues. The CDR3 loop reads CASSFSPSYNEQFF. In DNA form, the CDR3 reads TGTGCCAGCAGTTTTAGTCCGAGCTACAATGAGCAGTTCTTC. Variable domain in full (rest from reference TRBV28 and TRBJ2-1): DVKVTQSSRYLVKRTGEKVFLECVQDMDHENMFWYRQDPGLGLRLIYFSYDVKMKEKGDIPEGYSVSREKKERFSLILESASTNQTSMYLCASSFSPSYNEQFFGPGTRLTVL.

The genes are TRBV7-8 and TRBJ2-3; TRBD2 might be the D (6 bases). This CDR3 is built from 14 residues. V was shortened by 2 bases and J by 3 bases, with 9 bases between the two germline ends. The germline gives CDR1 SGHVS, CDR2 FQNEAQ. CDR3 in DNA: TGTGCCAGCAGCTTACGCGGGACTACAGATACGCAGTATTTT. It translates to CASSLRGTTDTQYF.

The chain combines TRBV30 with TRBJ1-4; 8 bases map to TRBD1. Looked up from germline, CDR1 is GTSNPN and CDR2 is SVGIG (reference sequence). The CDR3 has 16 residues. The V gene end was trimmed by 0 bases and the J gene end by 7 bases; junction bases not matched to a gene: 10. The CDR3 loop is CAWSVGVTGGGEKLFF. DNA for the CDR3: TGTGCCTGGAGTGTAGGGGTCACAGGGGGAGGTGAAAAACTGTTTTTT.

The V gene is TRBV7-6, the J gene TRBJ2-3; D is possibly TRBD2 (6 bases). V was trimmed by 3 bases and J by 8 bases, leaving 12 bases between them. Germline V CDR1 and CDR2: SGHVS, FNYEAQ. The CDR3 is 13 residues long. The CDR3 DNA reads TGTGCCAGCAGCTTTACTCTGGAGGGTACGCAGTATTTT. The encoded protein is CASSFTLEGTQYF.

The J gene is TRBJ1-2, the V gene TRBV6-5; D unresolved. The germline CDR1 and CDR2 sequences are MNHEY and SVGAGI. Trimming shortened V by 2 bases and J by 4 bases, and 11 bases separated the two germline ends. This CDR3 has 14 residues. The CDR3 coding sequence is TGTGCCAGCAGTTACGGTGGTTCGGGCTATGGCTACACCTTC. This sequence encodes CASSYGGSGYGYTF.

The rearrangement joins TRBV29-1 to TRBJ1-4, with 11 bases matching TRBD1. With 7 bases clipped from V and 8 bases from J, the junction kept 3 bases outside the gene matches. The CDR3 loop spans 12 amino acids. Germline-derived CDR1 and CDR2 are SQVTM and ANQGSEA. Written as DNA, the CDR3 is TGCAGCGGGCGGACAGGGGGCGAAAAACTGTTTTTT. This translates into CSGRTGGEKLFF.

The V gene is TRBV7-8, the J gene TRBJ2-1; 9 nucleotides line up with TRBD2. J lost 7 bases, V lost 1 base, and 5 bases had no gene match. The CDR3 is 15 residues long. In germline, CDR1 is SGHVS, CDR2 FQNEAQ. CDR3 DNA: TGTGCCAGCAGCTTAGGGCGGGGGGGCCTTAATGAGCAGTTCTTC. Translation: CASSLGRGGLNEQFF.